The rows below give T cell receptor beta chains drawn from one sample of a study of shared clonotypes between healthy human individuals. The data were produced by immunoSEQ multiplex PCR, yet TCRdb's version contains in-frame clones alone and is incomplete. The top ten hold around 0.15% of the sample, which has 2 million to 3 million clones, just over 90% seen once. Sequencing was done on a sample of naive CD4+ T cells sorted from blood. Receptors originate from a man aged 18 to 30 in good health. The CDR3 runs from the conserved cysteine through the conserved F or W. The order of the fields is CDR3 protein, J gene, V gene.

cdr3_aa: CASSLRQGGGYTF
j_call: TRBJ1-2
v_call: TRBV27

cdr3_aa: CASSLGQPSGNTIYF
j_call: TRBJ1-3
v_call: TRBV7-9

cdr3_aa: CAIRDRYTGELFF
j_call: TRBJ2-2
v_call: TRBV6-5

cdr3_aa: CAWRVVYGYTF
j_call: TRBJ1-2
v_call: TRBV30

cdr3_aa: CASSHRVQGVPGELFF
j_call: TRBJ2-2
v_call: TRBV5-1

cdr3_aa: CASSLERQGNTEAFF
j_call: TRBJ1-1
v_call: TRBV5-1

cdr3_aa: CASSPGRSDEQYF
j_call: TRBJ2-7
v_call: TRBV18

cdr3_aa: CASSGQTGGSEQFF
j_call: TRBJ2-1
v_call: TRBV7-9

cdr3_aa: CASNPRKYHNYGYTF
j_call: TRBJ1-2
v_call: TRBV6-5

cdr3_aa: CASSSTGSSYEQYF
j_call: TRBJ2-7
v_call: TRBV7-3

cdr3_aa: CASSRLSTDTQYF
j_call: TRBJ2-3
v_call: TRBV5-5

cdr3_aa: CAWSPWGGGVKINEQFF
j_call: TRBJ2-1
v_call: TRBV30

cdr3_aa: CAVTIGYGYTF
j_call: TRBJ1-2
v_call: TRBV6-1

cdr3_aa: CASSVDLGQNTEAFF
j_call: TRBJ1-1
v_call: TRBV9

cdr3_aa: CASSQVRLAGGNTGELFF
j_call: TRBJ2-2
v_call: TRBV18

cdr3_aa: CASSSLPGHTDTQYF
j_call: TRBJ2-3
v_call: TRBV5-1

cdr3_aa: CASSLEGYGETQYF
j_call: TRBJ2-5
v_call: TRBV5-4

cdr3_aa: CATQKKGQGSNTGELFF
j_call: TRBJ2-2
v_call: TRBV5-8

cdr3_aa: CASSAGAGSYNSPLHF
j_call: TRBJ1-6
v_call: TRBV18

cdr3_aa: CASSVATGPANEQFF
j_call: TRBJ2-1
v_call: TRBV9

cdr3_aa: CASSPWGDNQPQHF
j_call: TRBJ1-5
v_call: TRBV18

cdr3_aa: CASSLSQGSNYGYTF
j_call: TRBJ1-2
v_call: TRBV27

cdr3_aa: CAITPLGGQGAEAFF
j_call: TRBJ1-1
v_call: TRBV10-3

cdr3_aa: CASTRFRPMNTEAFF
j_call: TRBJ1-1
v_call: TRBV28

cdr3_aa: CASSDGKRASYEQYF
j_call: TRBJ2-7
v_call: TRBV6-4

cdr3_aa: CASSLVSGSYYNEQFF
j_call: TRBJ2-1
v_call: TRBV7-8

cdr3_aa: CASSPLREVDGYTF
j_call: TRBJ1-2
v_call: TRBV19

cdr3_aa: CASSSPGTGVYYEQYF
j_call: TRBJ2-7
v_call: TRBV27

cdr3_aa: CASSHRQNTIYF
j_call: TRBJ1-3
v_call: TRBV14

cdr3_aa: CASSQVPGAGTEAFF
j_call: TRBJ1-1
v_call: TRBV27

cdr3_aa: CASGSLPGANVLTF
j_call: TRBJ2-6
v_call: TRBV5-6

cdr3_aa: CASSPTGEQFF
j_call: TRBJ2-1
v_call: TRBV18

cdr3_aa: CAISDGLAGEDF
j_call: TRBJ2-3
v_call: TRBV10-3

cdr3_aa: CASSFLGTGSYEQYF
j_call: TRBJ2-7
v_call: TRBV27

cdr3_aa: CASSDRARNSPLHF
j_call: TRBJ1-6
v_call: TRBV25-1